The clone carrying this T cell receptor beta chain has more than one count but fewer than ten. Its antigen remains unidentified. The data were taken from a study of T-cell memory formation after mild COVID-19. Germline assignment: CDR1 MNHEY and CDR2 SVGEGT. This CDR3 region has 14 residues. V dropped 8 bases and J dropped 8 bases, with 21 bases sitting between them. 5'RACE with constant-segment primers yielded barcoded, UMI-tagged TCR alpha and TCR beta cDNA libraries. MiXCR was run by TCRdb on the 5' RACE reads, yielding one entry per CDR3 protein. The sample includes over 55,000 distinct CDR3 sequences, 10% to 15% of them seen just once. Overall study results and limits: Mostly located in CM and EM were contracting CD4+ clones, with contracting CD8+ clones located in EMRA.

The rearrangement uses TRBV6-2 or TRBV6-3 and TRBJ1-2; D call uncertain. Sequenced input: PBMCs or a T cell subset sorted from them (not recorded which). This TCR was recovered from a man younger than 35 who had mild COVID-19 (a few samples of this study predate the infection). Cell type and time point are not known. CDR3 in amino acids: CASSSAGLYEGYTF. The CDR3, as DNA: TGTGCCAGCTCAAGCGCCGGACTCTACGAGGGCTACACCTTC.